The 18 T cell receptor beta chains given below trace back to one sample, sequenced in a study of beta chain features in type 1 diabetes. Sequenced material consisted of expressed TCRB transcripts (all of the isolated RNA was reverse transcribed). Generated by immunoSEQ multiplex PCR, the TCRdb table keeps only in-frame clones and is missing some. The sample records fewer than 350,000 clones, about 18% being singletons. The sequencing input was naive CD4+ T cells from blood. Receptors originate from a woman under 30 in good health.

This clone was observed a handful of times. The chain's CDR3 is CAWSVGASVSYEQYF. CDR3 nucleotide sequence: TGTGCCTGGAGTGTAGGGGCTAGCGTCTCCTACGAGCAGTACTTC. The V call is TRBV30, the J call TRBJ2-7, with D possibly TRBD2 on 6 matching bases. Trimming cost V 0 bases and J 0 bases, with 12 bases left between them. Germline V gene sequence: CDR1 GTSNPN, CDR2 SVGIG (reference sequence). The CDR3 consists of 15 residues.

The genes are TRBV4-3 and TRBJ2-7; 9 positions agree with TRBD2. CDR3 length: 16 residues. V was pared by 0 bases and J by 4 bases, with 7 bases of the junction left unmatched. In germline, CDR1 is LGHNA, CDR2 YSLEER. In nucleotides, the CDR3 is TGCGCCAGCAGCCAAGATACCCTAGCGGGGATTTACGAGCAGTACTTC. This encodes CASSQDTLAGIYEQYF.

The CDR3 protein is CASSLVSNGYTF. CDR3 bases: TGTGCCAGCAGCTTAGTGAGCAATGGCTACACCTTC. The rearrangement uses TRBV7-9 and TRBJ1-2, with unresolved D. The germline V and J ends were trimmed by 1 base and 6 bases, with 6 bases remaining between them. Germline V lookup: CDR1 SEHNR, CDR2 FQNEAQ (reference sequence). The CDR3 runs to 12 residues.

This clone appeared a few times. This chain links TRBV29-1 with TRBJ1-5; the match to TRBD1 covers 9 bases. Per the germline V gene, CDR1 is SQVTM and CDR2 is ANQGSEA. The CDR3 has 13 amino acids. With 6 bases clipped from V and 6 bases from J, the junction kept 6 bases outside the gene matches. CDR3 bases: TGCAGCGTAGGACAGGGGTCCGGTCAGCCCCAGCATTTT. Encoded protein: CSVGQGSGQPQHF.

In its sample, this clone was seen a few times. The chain couples TRBV30 to TRBJ2-1; D might be TRBD2 (6 bases). CDR1 and CDR2 from the germline V gene are GTSNPN and SVGIG (reference sequence). Trimming removed 0 bases from V and 3 bases from J, with 18 bases in between. This CDR3 has 17 amino acids. The CDR3 sequence is CAWSVWPGRRVYNEQFF. CDR3 nucleotide sequence: TGTGCCTGGAGTGTGTGGCCAGGGAGGAGGGTCTACAATGAGCAGTTCTTC.

This clone appeared a few times. This chain uses TRBV7-2 with TRBJ2-7, with 7 positions matching TRBD1. Germline-derived CDR1 and CDR2 are SGHTA and FQGNSA. V lost 5 bases and J lost 2; bases outside the gene matches: 6. This CDR3 contains 14 residues. The CDR3 spells CASSPGGSAYEQYF. In DNA form, the CDR3 reads TGTGCCAGCAGCCCAGGGGGTAGCGCCTACGAGCAGTACTTC.

This clone was detected only a few times. This chain joins TRBV7-8 and TRBJ2-3; 10 nucleotides line up with TRBD2. Germline V CDR1 and CDR2: SGHVS, FQNEAQ. The CDR3 sequence is 16 residues long. Trimming at V came to 2 bases and at J to 6 bases, leaving 8 bases not matched to a gene. The CDR3 spells CASSLSRAGGPDTQYF. CDR3 DNA sequence: TGTGCCAGCAGCTTATCCCGAGCGGGAGGGCCGGATACGCAGTATTTT.

The chain has TRBV7-2 and TRBJ2-2; TRBD2 aligns across 9 bases. The CDR3 runs to 15 residues. The junction had 5 bases not matched to a gene; V was cut back by 2 bases and J by 7 bases. CDR1 is SGHTA, CDR2 FQGNSA, per germline. CDR3 DNA: TGTGCCAGCAGCTTACCAGCGGGAGGAGTCGGGGAGCTGTTTTTT. Its protein is CASSLPAGGVGELFF.

This clone showed up just a few times. The chain carries TRBV5-1 and TRBJ1-5; TRBD1 matches at 7 bases. The length of the CDR3 is 15 residues. CDR1 and CDR2 (germline): SGHRS, YFSETQ. J gave up 0 bases and V 4 bases, and 4 bases lay outside the gene matches. The CDR3, as DNA: TGCGCCAGCAGCACAGGGGCGAATAGCAATCAGCCCCAGCATTTT. Translating gives CASSTGANSNQPQHF.

The rearrangement joins TRBV7-2 to TRBJ2-7, with a weak D call TRBD1 (5 bases). This CDR3 has 16 residues. The germline V and J ends were trimmed by 3 bases and 3 bases, with 18 bases remaining between them. The germline V gene encodes CDR1 SGHTA and CDR2 FQGNSA. CDR3 in DNA: TGTGCCAGCAGCTTGGCCCCCAGGGTGGCAGTCTACGAGCAGTACTTC. This sequence encodes CASSLAPRVAVYEQYF. Full variable domain (rest looked up from reference TRBV7-2 and TRBJ2-7): GAGVSQSPSNKVTEKGKDVELRCDPISGHTALYWYRQSLGQGLEFLIYFQGNSAPDKSGLPSDRFSAERTGGSVSTLTIQRTQQEDSAVYLCASSLAPRVAVYEQYFGPGTRLTVT.

Note on this clone: Other DNA sequences of this sample code for an identical CDR3. V usage is TRBV23-1 and J usage is TRBJ2-6; D is possibly TRBD2 (6 bases). TRBV23-1 is assigned to the ORF class and has an uncertain function. This CDR3 is built from 18 residues. Trimming shortened V by 4 bases and J by 2 bases, and 18 bases separated the two germline ends. CDR3 DNA sequence: TGCGCCAGCAGTCTCGGGCAGGGACTCTTCCCTGGGGCCAACGTCCTGACTTTC. Translated, it gives CASSLGQGLFPGANVLTF.

This clone was detected only once. The J gene is TRBJ2-5, the V gene TRBV7-3, with 7 nucleotides matching TRBD2. J gave up 1 base and V 6 bases, and 5 bases lay outside the gene matches. Germline CDR1 and CDR2: SGHTA and FQGTGA. The CDR3 contains 14 residues. The CDR3 region is CASSSGGIQETQYF. The DNA for the CDR3 is TGTGCCAGCAGTTCCGGGGGGATCCAAGAGACCCAGTACTTC.

This clone was detected only a few times. The rearrangement joins TRBV29-1 to TRBJ2-7; 9 bases align to TRBD1. The CDR3 extends over 13 amino acids. The ends lost 3 bases at V and 2 bases at J; junction bases unmatched: 2. Germline V lookup: CDR1 SQVTM, CDR2 ANQGSEA. CDR3 residues: CSVETGGAYEQYF. Here the CDR3 DNA reads TGCAGCGTTGAGACAGGGGGTGCCTACGAGCAGTACTTC.

The CDR3 loop is CASSGGQGTYEQYF. The CDR3 DNA reads as TGTGCCAGCAGCGGAGGACAGGGCACCTACGAGCAGTACTTC. The rearrangement joins TRBV9 to TRBJ2-7, with 8 bases matching TRBD1. The germline V gene encodes CDR1 SGDLS and CDR2 YYNGEE. This CDR3 spans 14 amino acids. Unmatched junction bases numbered 4, after V lost 3 bases and J lost 2 bases.

The genes are TRBV25-1 and TRBJ2-4; 7 bases fit TRBD1. Germline V CDR1 and CDR2: MGHDK, SYGVNS. Trimming removed 2 bases from V and 2 bases from J; junction bases left unmatched: 6. The CDR3 has 16 amino acids. The CDR3 DNA reads as TGTGCCAGCAGTGAAGGGGACAGTCTCTCCAAAAACATTCAGTACTTC. It is translated as CASSEGDSLSKNIQYF.

The rearrangement joins TRBV9 to TRBJ2-2; 8 positions agree with TRBD2. V was pared by 1 base and J by 5 bases, with 1 base of the junction left unmatched. The CDR3 runs to 14 residues. Germline V CDR1 and CDR2: SGDLS, YYNGEE. The CDR3 sequence is CASSVTGGTGELFF. CDR3 nucleotides: TGTGCCAGCAGCGTAACGGGGGGGACCGGGGAGCTGTTTTTT.

This clone was recorded a few times. The gene calls are TRBV9 and TRBJ2-1, with no clear D. In germline, CDR1 is SGDLS, CDR2 YYNGEE. The V end lost 2 bases, the J end lost 2 bases, and 14 bases lay between the germline ends. The CDR3 loop spans 16 amino acids. The CDR3 reads CASSVSSQSPYNEQFF. The CDR3 coding sequence is TGTGCCAGCAGCGTTTCGTCGCAGTCCCCCTACAATGAGCAGTTCTTC.

Only a few counts were recorded for this clone. This chain links TRBV2 with TRBJ1-1; TRBD1 agrees at 9 bases. Germline CDR1 SNHLY, CDR2 FYNNEI. The CDR3 length is 12 residues. J gave up 7 bases and V 5 bases, and 2 bases lay outside the gene matches. This chain's CDR3 is CASSKGQGEAFF. The DNA for the CDR3 is TGTGCCAGCAGTAAGGGACAGGGTGAAGCTTTCTTT. Supplemented by reference TRBV2 and TRBJ1-1, the full variable domain reads EPEVTQTPSHQVTQMGQEVILRCVPISNHLYFYWYRQILGQKVEFLVSFYNNEISEKSEIFDDQFSVERPDGSNFTLKIRSTKLEDSAMYFCASSKGQGEAFFGQGTRLTVV.